This T cell receptor (beta chain) was retrieved from a study of early T cells in non-severe SARS-CoV-2 infection. Background on the study: Unpaired chains resulted from sequencing bulk RNA of unsorted whole blood.

The protocol attached unique molecular identifiers to individual cDNA molecules. MiXCR, run by TCRdb on the 5' RACE reads, gives a single entry per CDR3 protein. The sample holds approximately 57,000 distinct CDR3 sequences, roughly an eighth seen once. Study-wide results and caveats: In VDJdb matching, anti-spike CD8 responses were favored while private and CD4 specificities went missing.

Germline V gives CDR1 SGHVS, CDR2 FQNEAQ. J was trimmed by 4 bases and V by 5 bases; bases with no gene match: 8. This CDR3 region has 15 residues. Note on this clonotype: Antigen specificity is unknown.

This receptor was taken from an adult who was a healthcare worker with PCR-confirmed SARS-CoV-2 infection or an uninfected control (not recorded which). The sequenced sample was whole blood. The chain joins TRBV7-8 to TRBJ2-5, with 9 positions matching TRBD1. The CDR3 region is CASSLRDRVGETQYF. CDR3 DNA: TGTGCCAGCAGCCTCCGGGACAGGGTCGGAGAGACCCAGTACTTC.